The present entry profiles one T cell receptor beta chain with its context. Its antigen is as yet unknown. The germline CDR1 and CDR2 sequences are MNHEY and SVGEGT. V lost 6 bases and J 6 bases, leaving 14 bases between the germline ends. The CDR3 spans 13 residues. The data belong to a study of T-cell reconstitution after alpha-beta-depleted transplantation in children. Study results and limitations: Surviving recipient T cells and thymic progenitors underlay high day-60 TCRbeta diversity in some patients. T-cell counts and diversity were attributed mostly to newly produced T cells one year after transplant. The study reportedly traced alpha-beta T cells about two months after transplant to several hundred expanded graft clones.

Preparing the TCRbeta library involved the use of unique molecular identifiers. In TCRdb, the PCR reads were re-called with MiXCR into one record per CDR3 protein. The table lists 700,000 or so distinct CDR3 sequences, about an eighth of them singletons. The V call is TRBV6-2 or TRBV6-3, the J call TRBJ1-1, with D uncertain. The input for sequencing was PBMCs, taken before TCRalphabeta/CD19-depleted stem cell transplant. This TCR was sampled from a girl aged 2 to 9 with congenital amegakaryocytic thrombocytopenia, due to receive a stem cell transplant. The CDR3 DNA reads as TGTGCCAGCAGACCCCATTCTGGGGCTGAAGCTTTCTTT. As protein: CASRPHSGAEAFF.